The source of this T cell receptor (beta chain) is a study of T cells in localized non-small cell lung cancer. General observations from the study: The greatest T cell clonality was found in uninvolved adjacent lung (higher than in tumor).

The method was immunoSEQ multiplex PCR; TCRdb's version includes in-frame clones alone and lacks a portion of them. The table shows under 60,000 clones, with about nine tenths occurring only once. On this clone: Its antigen is not known.

The material was peripheral blood, obtained before any cancer treatment. The TCR was taken from a male donor older than 55 with stage III squamous cell lung carcinoma.

CDR3 residues: CASIPDGGNEKLFF. CDR3 DNA: TGTGCCAGCATCCCTGACGGGGGGAATGAAAAACTGTTTTTT. This chain connects TRBV2 to TRBJ1-4, with D possibly matching TRBD1 (5 bases). This CDR3 is 14 amino acids long. Germline CDR1 is SNHLY and CDR2 is FYNNEI. Trimming shortened V by 7 bases and J by 5 bases, and 14 bases separated the two germline ends.